The 3 T cell receptor beta chains presented below share a single source sample, sequenced in a study of metastatic and nonmetastatic thyroid tumors. Treatment of any kind had been given to no patient before thyroid surgery. TCRdb re-called the PCR reads via MiXCR. Here the sample spans approximately 23,000 clones, more than 20% being singletons. The sample was blood. Receptor source: a male donor with papillary thyroid cancer or a benign thyroid nodule (not recorded which). Some clones in this sample may be carry-over from other donors' samples.

This chain connects TRBV20-1 to TRBJ1-5; D unclear. Germline V lookup: CDR1 DFQATT, CDR2 SNEGSKA (reference sequence). The CDR3 has 12 amino acids. V dropped 6 bases and J dropped 5 bases, with 11 bases sitting between them. The CDR3 nucleotides read TGCAGTGCCAAGGGATGGGATCAGCCCCAGCATTTT. Amino acids: CSAKGWDQPQHF.

This clone has a count of ten or more. The rearrangement uses TRBV28 and TRBJ1-1, with D maybe TRBD1 (6 bases). The CDR3 runs to 14 residues. The V gene lost 5 bases and the J gene lost 6 bases, with 16 bases spanning the gap. CDR1 is MDHEN and CDR2 is SYDVKM in the germline V gene. In DNA form, the CDR3 reads TGTGCCAGCAGTCCCCCCAACCGACAGGCTGAAGCTTTCTTT. The encoded protein is CASSPPNRQAEAFF. Complete variable domain (other parts from reference TRBV28 and TRBJ1-1): DVKVTQSSRYLVKRTGEKVFLECVQDMDHENMFWYRQDPGLGLRLIYFSYDVKMKEKGDIPEGYSVSREKKERFSLILESASTNQTSMYLCASSPPNRQAEAFFGQGTRLTVV.

This clone has at least ten counts. The chain has TRBV20-1 and TRBJ1-5, with TRBD1 as a possible D gene (6 bases). Germline loops: CDR1 DFQATT, CDR2 SNEGSKA (reference sequence). The CDR3 runs 15 residues. V shed 0 bases and J shed 6 bases, with 15 bases lying between them. The CDR3 DNA sequence: TGCAGTGCTAGAGATATCAGGGGAGAGGTTCAGCCCCAGCATTTT. Its protein product is CSARDIRGEVQPQHF.